This T cell receptor (beta chain) was recorded in a study of a mutant IDH1 vaccine in newly diagnosed glioma. Study background: Vaccine administration was initiated 4-6 weeks following radiotherapy alone, or with temozolomide cycles.

V lost 2 bases and J lost 0, with 7 bases in between. Germline lookup yields CDR1 MNHNY and CDR2 SVGAGI (reference sequence). This CDR3 contains 14 residues. The table came from immunoSEQ multiplex PCR; TCRdb's copy has only in-frame clones and leaves some out. The table lists about 64,000 clones, approximately 84% of them singletons. With respect to this clone: Its antigen is currently unknown.

Study conclusions and caveats: It seemed that pseudoprogression was not linked to changes in the top peripheral T cell clonotypes.

This sample's time point: week 11, during vaccination. Every vaccine dose comprised 300 ug of mutant IDH1 20-mer peptide plus topical imiquimod. Source: PBMCs, taken from a glioma patient whose treatment included an IDH1 peptide vaccine. The receptor was derived from a woman in her fifties or sixties with glioma. The rearrangement links TRBV6-6 to TRBJ2-5; either TRBD1 or TRBD2 may supply D (5 bases each). DNA of the CDR3: TGTGCCAGCAGTTACGGGACCAACCAAGAGACCCAGTACTTC. It encodes CASSYGTNQETQYF.